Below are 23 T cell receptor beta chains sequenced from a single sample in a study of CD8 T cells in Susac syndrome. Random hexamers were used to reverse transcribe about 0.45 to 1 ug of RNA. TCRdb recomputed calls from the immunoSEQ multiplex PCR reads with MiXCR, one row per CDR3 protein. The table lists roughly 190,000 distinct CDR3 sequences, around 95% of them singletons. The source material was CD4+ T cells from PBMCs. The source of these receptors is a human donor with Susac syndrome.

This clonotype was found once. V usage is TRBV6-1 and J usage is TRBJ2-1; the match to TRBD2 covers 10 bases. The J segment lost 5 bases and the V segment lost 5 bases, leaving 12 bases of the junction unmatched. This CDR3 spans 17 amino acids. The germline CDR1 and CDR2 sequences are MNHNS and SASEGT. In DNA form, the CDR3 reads TGTGCCAGCAGTCCCGGAGTAGCGGGGGGCAGAAACAATGAGCAGTTCTTC. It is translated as CASSPGVAGGRNNEQFF.

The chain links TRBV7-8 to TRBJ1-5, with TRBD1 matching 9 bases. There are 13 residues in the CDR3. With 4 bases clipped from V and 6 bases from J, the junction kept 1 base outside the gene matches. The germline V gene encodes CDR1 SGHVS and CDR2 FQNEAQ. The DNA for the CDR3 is TGTGCCAGCAGCTCGGACAGGGGTCAGCCCCAGCATTTT. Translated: CASSSDRGQPQHF. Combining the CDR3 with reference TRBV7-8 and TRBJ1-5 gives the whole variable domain GAGVSQSPRYKVAKRGQDVALRCDPISGHVSLFWYQQALGQGPEFLTYFQNEAQLDKSGLPSDRFFAERPEGSVSTLKIQRTQQEDSAVYLCASSSDRGQPQHFGDGTRLSIL.

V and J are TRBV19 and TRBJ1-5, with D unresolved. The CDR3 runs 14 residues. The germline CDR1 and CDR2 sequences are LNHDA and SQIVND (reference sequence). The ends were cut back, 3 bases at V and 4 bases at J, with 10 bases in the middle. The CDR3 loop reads CASSMLTGNQPQHF. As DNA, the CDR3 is TGTGCCAGTAGTATGCTGACGGGTAATCAGCCCCAGCATTTT.

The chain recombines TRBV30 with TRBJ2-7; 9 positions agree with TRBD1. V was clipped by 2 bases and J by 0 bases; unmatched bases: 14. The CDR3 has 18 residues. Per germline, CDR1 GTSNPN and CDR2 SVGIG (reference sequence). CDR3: CAWSPGQGISGSSYEQYF. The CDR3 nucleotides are TGTGCCTGGAGTCCGGGACAGGGTATCTCAGGATCCTCCTACGAGCAGTACTTC.

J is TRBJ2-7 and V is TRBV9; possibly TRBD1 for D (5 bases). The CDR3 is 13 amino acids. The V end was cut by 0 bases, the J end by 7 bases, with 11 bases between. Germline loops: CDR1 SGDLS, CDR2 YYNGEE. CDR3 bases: TGTGCCAGCAGCGTAGGGACACTTGGGGAGCAGTACTTC. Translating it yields CASSVGTLGEQYF.

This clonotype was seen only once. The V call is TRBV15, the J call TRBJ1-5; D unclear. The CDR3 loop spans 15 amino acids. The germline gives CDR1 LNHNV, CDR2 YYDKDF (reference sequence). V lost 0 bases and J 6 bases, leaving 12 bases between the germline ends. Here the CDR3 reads CATSRDGRSGQPQHF. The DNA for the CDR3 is TGTGCCACCAGCAGAGATGGAAGGTCGGGTCAGCCCCAGCATTTT.

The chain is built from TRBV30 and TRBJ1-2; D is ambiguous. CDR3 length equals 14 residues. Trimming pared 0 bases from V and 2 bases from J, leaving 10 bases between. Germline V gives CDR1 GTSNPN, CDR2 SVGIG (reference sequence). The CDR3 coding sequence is TGTGCCTGGAGTGTTCTTGGACGGAACTATGGCTACACCTTC. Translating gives CAWSVLGRNYGYTF.

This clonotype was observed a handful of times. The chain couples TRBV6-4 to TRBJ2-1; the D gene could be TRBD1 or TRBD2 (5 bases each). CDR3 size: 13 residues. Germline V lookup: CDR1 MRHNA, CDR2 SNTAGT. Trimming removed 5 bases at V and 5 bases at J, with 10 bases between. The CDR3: CASSPGPNNEQFF. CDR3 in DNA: TGTGCCAGCAGTCCGGGGCCAAACAATGAGCAGTTCTTC.

The CDR3 spells CASSPGPTIYGYTF. The CDR3 DNA reads TGTGCCAGCAGTCCGGGGCCAACCATCTATGGCTACACCTTC. V is TRBV6-5 and J is TRBJ1-2; perhaps TRBD1 as D (5 bases). This CDR3 is built from 14 residues. Trimming left V 5 bases short and J 4 bases short, with 14 bases between. Germline V CDR1 and CDR2: MNHEY, SVGAGI.

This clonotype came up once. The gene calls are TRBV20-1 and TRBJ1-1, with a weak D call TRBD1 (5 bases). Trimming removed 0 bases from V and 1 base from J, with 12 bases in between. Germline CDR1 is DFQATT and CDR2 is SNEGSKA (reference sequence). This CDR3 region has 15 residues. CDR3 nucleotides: TGCAGTGCTAGAGATCCGGGGGGGACGAACACTGAAGCTTTCTTT. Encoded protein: CSARDPGGTNTEAFF.

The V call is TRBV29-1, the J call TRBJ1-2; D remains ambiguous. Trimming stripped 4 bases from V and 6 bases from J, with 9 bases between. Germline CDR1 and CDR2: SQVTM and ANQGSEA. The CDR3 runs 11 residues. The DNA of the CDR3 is TGCAGCGTTGCTCGGGGTAATGGCTACACCTTC. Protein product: CSVARGNGYTF.

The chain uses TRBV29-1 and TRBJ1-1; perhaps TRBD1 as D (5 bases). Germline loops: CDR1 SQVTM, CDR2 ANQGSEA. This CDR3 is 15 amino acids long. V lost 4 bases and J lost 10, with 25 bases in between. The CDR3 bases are TGCAGCGTTGCTCTGCTTGGCAGGGTGTCAGTAGGAGCTTTCTTT. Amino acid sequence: CSVALLGRVSVGAFF.

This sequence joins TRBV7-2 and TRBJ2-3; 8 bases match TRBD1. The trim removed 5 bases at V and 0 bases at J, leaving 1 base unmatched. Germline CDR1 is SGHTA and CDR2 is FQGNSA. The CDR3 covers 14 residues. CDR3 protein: CASSRTGSTDTQYF. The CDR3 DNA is TGTGCCAGCAGCCGGACAGGGAGCACAGATACGCAGTATTTT.

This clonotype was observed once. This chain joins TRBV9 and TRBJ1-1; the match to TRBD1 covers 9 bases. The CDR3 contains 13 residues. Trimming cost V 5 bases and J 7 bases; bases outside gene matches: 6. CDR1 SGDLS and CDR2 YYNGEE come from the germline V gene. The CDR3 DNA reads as TGTGCCAGCAGGGGGACAGGGTCGAGTGAAGCTTTCTTT. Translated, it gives CASRGTGSSEAFF. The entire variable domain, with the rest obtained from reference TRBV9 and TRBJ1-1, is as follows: DSGVTQTPKHLITATGQRVTLRCSPRSGDLSVYWYQQSLDQGLQFLIQYYNGEERAKGNILERFSAQQFPDLHSELNLSSLELGDSALYFCASRGTGSSEAFFGQGTRLTVV.

Here the CDR3 reads CASSPTPGQGIDEAFF. The CDR3 DNA reads as TGTGCCAGCAGTCCAACTCCGGGACAGGGTATAGATGAAGCTTTCTTT. The rearrangement links TRBV7-9 to TRBJ1-1; 9 bases fit TRBD1. The CDR3 is 16 amino acids. Germline loops: CDR1 SEHNR, CDR2 FQNEAQ (reference sequence). V shed 6 bases, J shed 7 bases, and the junction held 15 bases outside the gene matches.

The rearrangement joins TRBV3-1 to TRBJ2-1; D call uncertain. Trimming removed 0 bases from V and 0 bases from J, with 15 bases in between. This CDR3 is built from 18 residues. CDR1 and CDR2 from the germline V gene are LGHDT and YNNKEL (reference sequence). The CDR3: CASSQDIEDLSSYNEQFF. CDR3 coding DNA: TGTGCCAGCAGCCAAGATATTGAGGACCTGAGCTCCTACAATGAGCAGTTCTTC.

The CDR3 DNA is TGTGCCAGCAGCCCCATTGGGCGCAATCAGCCCCAGCATTTT. It translates to CASSPIGRNQPQHF. The genes are TRBV12-3 or TRBV12-4 and TRBJ1-5; D ambiguous. CDR3 length: 14 residues. Between the trimmed V and J ends, which lost 6 bases and 2 bases, there was a span of 11 bases.

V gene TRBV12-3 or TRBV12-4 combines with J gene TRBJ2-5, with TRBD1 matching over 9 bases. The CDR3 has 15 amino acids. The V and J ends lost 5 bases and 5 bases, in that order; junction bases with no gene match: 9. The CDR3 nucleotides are TGTGCCAGCAGTCCCGTACAGGGGGCGCGTGAGACCCAGTACTTC. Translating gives CASSPVQGARETQYF.

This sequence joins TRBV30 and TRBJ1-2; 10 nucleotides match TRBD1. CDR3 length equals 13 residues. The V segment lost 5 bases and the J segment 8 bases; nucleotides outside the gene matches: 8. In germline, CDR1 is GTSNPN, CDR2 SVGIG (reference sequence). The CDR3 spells CAWGMGQGRGYTF. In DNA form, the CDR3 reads TGTGCCTGGGGCATGGGACAGGGGCGCGGCTACACCTTC.

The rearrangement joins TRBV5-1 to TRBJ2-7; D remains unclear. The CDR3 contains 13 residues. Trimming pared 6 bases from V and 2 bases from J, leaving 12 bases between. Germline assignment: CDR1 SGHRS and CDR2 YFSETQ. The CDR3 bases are TGCGCCAGCACCGAGACTGCTACCTACGAGCAGTACTTC. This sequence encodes CASTETATYEQYF. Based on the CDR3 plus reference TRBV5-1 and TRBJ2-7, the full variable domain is KAGVTQTPRYLIKTRGQQVTLSCSPISGHRSVSWYQQTPGQGLQFLFEYFSETQRNKGNFPGRFSGRQFSNSRSEMNVSTLELGDSALYLCASTETATYEQYFGPGTRLTVT.

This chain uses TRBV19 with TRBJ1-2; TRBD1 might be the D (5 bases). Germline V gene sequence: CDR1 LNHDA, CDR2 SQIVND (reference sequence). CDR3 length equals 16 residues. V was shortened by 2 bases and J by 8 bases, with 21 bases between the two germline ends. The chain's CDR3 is CASSIPQADTTQGYTF. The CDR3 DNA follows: TGTGCCAGTAGTATACCCCAGGCGGACACCACCCAAGGCTACACCTTC. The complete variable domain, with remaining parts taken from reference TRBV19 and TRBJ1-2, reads DGGITQSPKYLFRKEGQNVTLSCEQNLNHDAMYWYRQDPGQGLRLIYYSQIVNDFQKGDIAEGYSVSREKKESFPLTVTSAQKNPTAFYLCASSIPQADTTQGYTFGSGTRLTVV.

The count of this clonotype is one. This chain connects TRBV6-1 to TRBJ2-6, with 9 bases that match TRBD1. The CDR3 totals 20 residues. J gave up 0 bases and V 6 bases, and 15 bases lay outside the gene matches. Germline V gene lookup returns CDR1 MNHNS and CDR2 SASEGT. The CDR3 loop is CASRPGTGTKEFSGANVLTF. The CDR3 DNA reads TGTGCCAGCAGGCCCGGGACAGGGACCAAAGAGTTCTCTGGGGCCAACGTCCTGACTTTC.

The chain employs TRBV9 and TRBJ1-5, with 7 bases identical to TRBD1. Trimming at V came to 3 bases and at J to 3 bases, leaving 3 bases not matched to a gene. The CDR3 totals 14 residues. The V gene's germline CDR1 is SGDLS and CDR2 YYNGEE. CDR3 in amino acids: CASSETGFNQPQHF. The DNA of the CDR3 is TGTGCCAGCAGCGAGACAGGGTTCAATCAGCCCCAGCATTTT.